This entry is about one TCR beta chain. Its antigen is as yet unknown. 5'RACE primed from the constant segment yielded TCR alpha and TCR beta cDNA libraries bearing sample barcodes and UMIs. TCRdb re-called the 5' RACE reads with MiXCR, one entry per CDR3 protein. The sample contains about 560,000 distinct CDR3 sequences, about 18% of which appear only once. Germline-derived CDR1 and CDR2 are SGHTA and FQGNSA. This CDR3 is 14 amino acids long. The V and J ends lost 3 bases and 2 bases respectively, with 8 bases between them. The record originates from a study of T-cell memory formation after mild COVID-19. Study-wide findings and caveats: A subset of responding clones appeared in pre-infection memory, suggesting cross-reactive memory joined. There was no confirmation that second-wave clones peaking on day 37 were SARS-CoV-2 specific.

The sequence came from an adult woman who had mild COVID-19 (a few samples of this study predate the infection). Cell type and time point are not known. The gene calls are TRBV7-2 and TRBJ2-1, with D possibly matching TRBD1 (5 bases). What was sequenced was PBMCs or a T cell subset sorted from them (not recorded which). The CDR3 sequence is CASSFWGPYNEQFF. As DNA, the CDR3 is TGTGCCAGCAGCTTTTGGGGCCCCTACAATGAGCAGTTCTTC.